Listed here are 9 T cell receptor beta chains from one sample, sequenced in a study of CD8+ T cells in alopecia areata. Treatment noted: oral pan-JAK inhibitor, 5-10 mg twice daily. Reverse transcribed after extraction, RNA yielded cDNA as the sequencing template. Clones were read by immunoSEQ multiplex PCR, and TCRdb kept only the in-frame ones, dropping some. The table includes under 350,000 clones, roughly 60% detected once. Sequenced here: CD4+ T cells sorted from blood, sampled at week 24, from a patient treated with tofacitinib. These receptors were collected from a human donor with alopecia areata.

The chain uses TRBV7-3 and TRBJ2-1, with D perhaps TRBD2 (6 bases). The CDR3 runs 18 residues. V was pared by 1 base and J by 0 bases, with 16 bases between. CDR1 SGHTA and CDR2 FQGTGA come from the germline V gene. CDR3 sequence reads: CASSLNYGGVSSYNEQFF. The CDR3 coding sequence is TGTGCCAGCAGCTTAAATTACGGGGGTGTAAGCTCCTACAATGAGCAGTTCTTC.

The chain recombines TRBV30 with TRBJ2-1; TRBD2 matches at 7 bases. CDR1 and CDR2 from the germline V gene are GTSNPN and SVGIG (reference sequence). V gave up 4 bases and J gave up 7 bases; unmatched junction bases: 4. CDR3 length: 12 amino acids. The CDR3 spells CAWNHGRNEQFF. In DNA form, the CDR3 reads TGTGCCTGGAATCACGGGAGGAATGAGCAGTTCTTC.

The chain couples TRBV6-1 to TRBJ2-7; a weak D match, TRBD1 (6 bases). The CDR3 is made up of 15 amino acids. Germline CDR1 and CDR2: MNHNS and SASEGT. Trimming stripped 6 bases from V and 2 bases from J, with 17 bases between. CDR3 coding DNA: TGTGCCAGCAGCTCCGCCGAGACAGGAACCTACGAGCAGTACTTC. It yields the protein CASSSAETGTYEQYF.

The chain links TRBV18 to TRBJ2-7; D not resolved. CDR3 length: 12 residues. Per germline, CDR1 KGHSH and CDR2 LQKENI. V was cut by 3 bases and J by 5 bases, with 8 bases left in between. CDR3 amino acids: CASSPRVDEQYF. The CDR3 region has the DNA TGTGCCAGCTCACCCCGTGTCGACGAGCAGTACTTC.

This clone was seen once. This rearrangement joins TRBV5-1 to TRBJ1-6; 7 bases are a match to TRBD1. Germline CDR1 reads SGHRS; CDR2 reads YFSETQ. Germline trimming cut 3 bases from V and 5 bases from J; bases unmatched to any gene: 5. The CDR3 sequence is 15 residues long. The CDR3 sequence is CASSSTGLNNSPLHF. The CDR3 DNA follows: TGCGCCAGCAGCTCGACAGGGCTCAATAATTCACCCCTCCACTTT.

The chain joins TRBV29-1 to TRBJ1-3; D gene ambiguous. V was trimmed by 2 bases and J by 0 bases, leaving 5 bases between them. This CDR3 is built from 13 residues. The germline V gene encodes CDR1 SQVTM and CDR2 ANQGSEA. CDR3 loop: CSVEQDSGNTIYF. For the CDR3, the DNA is TGCAGCGTTGAACAGGACTCTGGAAACACCATATATTTT.

This chain uses TRBV29-1 with TRBJ2-3; D perhaps matches TRBD2 (7 bases). The V gene's germline CDR1 is SQVTM and CDR2 ANQGSEA. Trimming cost V 3 bases and J 2 bases, with 9 bases left between them. The CDR3 length is 13 residues. For the CDR3, the DNA is TGCAGCGTTGACGGGGGGCACACAGATACGCAGTATTTT. It encodes CSVDGGHTDTQYF.

This chain uses TRBV2 with TRBJ2-5, with D uncertain. CDR1 and CDR2 (germline): SNHLY, FYNNEI. The length of the CDR3 is 12 residues. V lost 4 bases and J 5 bases, leaving 8 bases between the germline ends. The CDR3 DNA sequence: TGTGCCAGCAGTGGGGATGATGAGACCCAGTACTTC. Amino acid sequence: CASSGDDETQYF.

The chain is built from TRBV18 and TRBJ2-6; no clear D gene. Germline V gene lookup returns CDR1 KGHSH and CDR2 LQKENI. V lost 4 bases, J lost 0 bases, and 7 bases lay in between. The CDR3 runs 15 residues. CDR3 residues: CASSLHSSGANVLTF. For the CDR3, the DNA is TGTGCCAGCTCACTACACAGCTCTGGGGCCAACGTCCTGACTTTC.